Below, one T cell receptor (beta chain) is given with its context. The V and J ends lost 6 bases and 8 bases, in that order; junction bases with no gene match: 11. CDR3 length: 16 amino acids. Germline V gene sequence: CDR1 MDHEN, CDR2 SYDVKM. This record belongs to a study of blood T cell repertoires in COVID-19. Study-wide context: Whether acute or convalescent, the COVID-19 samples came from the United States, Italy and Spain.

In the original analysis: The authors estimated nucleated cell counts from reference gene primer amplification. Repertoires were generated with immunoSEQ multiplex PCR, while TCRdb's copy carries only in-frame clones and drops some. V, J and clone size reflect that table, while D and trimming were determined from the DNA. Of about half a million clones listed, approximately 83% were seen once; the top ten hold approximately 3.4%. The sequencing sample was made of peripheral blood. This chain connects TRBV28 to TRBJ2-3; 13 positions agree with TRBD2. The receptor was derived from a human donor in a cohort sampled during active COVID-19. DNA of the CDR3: TGTGCCAGCAGCTCGGGACTAGCGGGGCTCTCGGGTACGCAGTATTTT. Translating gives CASSSGLAGLSGTQYF. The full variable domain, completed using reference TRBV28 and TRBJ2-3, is DVKVTQSSRYLVKRTGEKVFLECVQDMDHENMFWYRQDPGLGLRLIYFSYDVKMKEKGDIPEGYSVSREKKERFSLILESASTNQTSMYLCASSSGLAGLSGTQYFGPGTRLTVL.